This T cell receptor (beta chain) was documented in a study of control samples from healthy donors and cancer patients. The CDR3 runs 14 residues. V was pared by 3 bases and J by 2 bases, with 14 bases between. Germline V gene data show CDR1 as DFQATT and CDR2 as SNEGSKA (reference sequence). Sequenced by immunoSEQ multiplex PCR; TCRdb stores in-frame clones only, minus some. The sample consists of 99,000 or so clones, roughly four fifths of them appearing once. The origin of this receptor is a man between 60 and 70 years old in good health. The J gene is TRBJ2-7, the V gene TRBV20-1, with D maybe TRBD1 (6 bases). The sample was blood. CDR3 in DNA: TGCAGTGCTAGTCTGGGGGCAAGCACCTACGAGCAGTACTTC. Its protein product is CSASLGASTYEQYF.